A single sample is the source of the 10 T cell receptor beta chains below, sequenced in a study of OX40 agonist ivuxolimab in advanced cancers. Sequenced by immunoSEQ multiplex PCR; TCRdb stores in-frame clones only, minus some. The sample lists approximately 58,000 clones; under 90% were seen once. This specimen consisted of CD4+ or CD8+ T cells sorted from blood, obtained in a trial of the OX40 agonist ivuxolimab. These receptors originate from an adult with an advanced solid tumor such as melanoma, head and neck, liver or kidney cancer.

This clone was seen more than once but under ten times. One end of the junction does not line up with germline, which may come from a read error. The V and J genes are TRBV7-7 and TRBJ2-1; 10 bases match TRBD2. CDR1 and CDR2 (germline): SSHAT, FNYEAQ (reference sequence). The length of the CDR3 is 14 residues. CDR3 residues: CASSPSGGASEQFF. The CDR3 DNA reads TGTGCTAGCAGCCCCAGCGGGGGGGCAAGTGAGCAGTTCTTC.

The chain uses TRBV5-3 and TRBJ2-3; D is tentatively TRBD1 or TRBD2 (5 bases each). TRBV5-3 is annotated as an ORF whose role is uncertain. The CDR3 covers 15 residues. Trimming removed 8 bases at V and 1 base at J, with 17 bases between. The CDR3 protein is CASSGRLIRTDTQYF. The CDR3 DNA reads TGTGCCAGCTCGGGACGGCTTATCCGCACAGATACGCAGTATTTT.

The chain has TRBV27 and TRBJ1-1, with D maybe TRBD1 (6 bases). This CDR3 spans 14 amino acids. In germline, CDR1 is MNHEY, CDR2 SMNVEV (reference sequence). The V end lost 4 bases, the J end lost 11 bases, and 20 bases lay between the germline ends. The CDR3 spells CASSSKGGFYRAFF. CDR3 bases: TGTGCCAGCAGTTCAAAGGGGGGCTTTTATCGGGCTTTCTTT.

Notes on this clone: Other DNA sequences from this sample encode an identical CDR3 as well. The chain carries TRBV19 and TRBJ1-2; weak D call: TRBD1 (5 bases). Germline V lookup: CDR1 LNHDA, CDR2 SQIVND (reference sequence). The CDR3 sequence is 13 residues long. The V end was cut by 3 bases, the J end by 2 bases, with 7 bases between. CDR3 amino acids: CASSIQGNYGYTF. The CDR3 DNA is TGTGCCAGTAGTATTCAGGGCAACTATGGCTACACCTTC.

This sequence joins TRBV7-9 and TRBJ1-2, with TRBD1 matching over 9 bases. V was pared by 4 bases and J by 4 bases, with 7 bases of the junction left unmatched. Germline CDR1 and CDR2: SEHNR and FQNEAQ (reference sequence). This CDR3 is 15 amino acids long. CDR3 nucleotides: TGTGCCAGCAGCTCGGACAGGGGACCGACCTATGGCTACACCTTC. Protein: CASSSDRGPTYGYTF.

The chain uses TRBV6-1 and TRBJ2-7; D is possibly TRBD1 (5 bases). Trimming left V 5 bases short and J 3 bases short, with 14 bases between. Per germline, CDR1 MNHNS and CDR2 SASEGT. CDR3 length equals 14 residues. In DNA, the CDR3 is TGTGCCAGCAGTCCCCGACAAGGGGTCTACGAGCAGTACTTC. Protein sequence: CASSPRQGVYEQYF.

This clone was seen only a few times. This chain uses TRBV30 with TRBJ2-7; a weak D match, TRBD2 (6 bases). From germline, CDR1 is GTSNPN and CDR2 SVGIG (reference sequence). The CDR3 extends over 12 amino acids. Trimming took off 4 bases at V and 3 bases at J, with 10 bases between the two ends. CDR3 nucleotide sequence: TGTGCCTGGAAACCAGCGGGCTACGAGCAGTACTTC. Its translation is CAWKPAGYEQYF.

This rearrangement joins TRBV9 to TRBJ2-7, with 12 bases matching TRBD2. The CDR3 extends over 15 amino acids. J gave up 4 bases and V 3 bases, and 5 bases lay outside the gene matches. In germline, CDR1 is SGDLS, CDR2 YYNGEE. Written as DNA, the CDR3 is TGTGCCAGCAGCGCCGGACTAGCGGGAAGGTACGAGCAGTACTTC. This gives the protein CASSAGLAGRYEQYF.

The J gene is TRBJ1-1, the V gene TRBV30; no firm D call. This CDR3 has 13 residues. V was pared by 4 bases and J by 11 bases, with 20 bases between. Germline loops: CDR1 GTSNPN, CDR2 SVGIG (reference sequence). The CDR3 DNA reads TGTGCCTGGAAAAGGCCAGGCCCATCGGCTGCTTTCTTT. This gives the protein CAWKRPGPSAAFF.

This chain uses TRBV7-2 with TRBJ2-7; D remains ambiguous. This CDR3 comprises 13 residues. V shed 2 bases and J shed 7 bases, with 12 bases lying between them. The germline V gene has CDR1 SGHTA and CDR2 FQGNSA. CDR3 coding DNA: TGTGCCAGCAGCTTAAACAGAGTGCGGGAGCAGTACTTC. Protein: CASSLNRVREQYF.